Listed below are T cell receptor beta chains from one sample, sequenced in a study of Ad26.COV2.S vaccination and SARS-CoV-2 variants. Sequenced by immunoSEQ multiplex PCR; TCRdb stores in-frame clones only, minus some. The sample lists fewer than 500,000 clones, about nine tenths seen once, with roughly an eighth in the top ten. The material was peripheral blood, obtained in a trial of Ad26.COV2.S vaccine versus placebo. The receptors originated from a person between 18 and 65 years old who received the Ad26.COV2.S COVID-19 vaccine or a placebo. The CDR3 runs from the conserved cysteine through the conserved F or W. D genes are given only for firm matches. Only some rows state a clone size, as once, few, many or a class for expanded clones.

>.|TRBJ2-2|.|TRBV6-7
CASIYPEGGELFF
TGTGCCAGCATTTACCCCGAGGGCGGGGAGCTGTTTTTT
>.|TRBJ1-1|.|TRBV6-5
CASGNRNTEAFF
TGTGCCAGCGGGAACAGGAACACTGAAGCTTTCTTT
>.|TRBJ2-1|.|TRBV5-1
CASSGSASAYNEQFF
TGCGCCAGCAGCGGGTCGGCCAGCGCCTACAATGAGCAGTTCTTC
>.|TRBJ1-3|.|TRBV18
CASSTRTAPLGNTIYF
TGTGCCAGCTCTACTCGGACCGCGCCCTTAGGAAACACCATATATTTT
>TRBD2|TRBJ2-1|.|TRBV7-3
CASSLMTGGSYNEQFF
TGTGCCAGCAGCTTAATGACGGGAGGTTCCTACAATGAGCAGTTCTTC
>.|TRBJ1-3|.|TRBV4-1
CASSQDGPDRLSSGNTIYF
TGCGCCAGCAGCCAAGATGGACCGGACAGATTAAGCTCTGGAAACACCATATATTTT
>.|TRBJ2-3|.|TRBV2
CASLLRGSTDTQYF
TGTGCCAGCCTCTTACGCGGGAGCACAGATACGCAGTATTTT
>.|TRBJ1-4|.|TRBV7-9
CASSEEVGRLFF
TGTGCCAGCAGCGAAGAAGTTGGTCGGTTGTTTTTT
>.|TRBJ2-1|.|TRBV19
CASSAGLNYNEQFF
TGTGCCAGTAGTGCGGGGCTGAACTACAATGAGCAGTTCTTC
>.|TRBJ2-7|once|TRBV6-2/TRBV6-3
CASSYSGGILDF
TGTGCCAGCAGTTACTCCGGCGGGATTCTCGACTTC
>.|TRBJ2-1|.|TRBV30
CALLGGAYNEQFF
TGTGCCTTGCTCGGGGGAGCCTACAATGAGCAGTTCTTC
>TRBD1|TRBJ1-3|once|TRBV19
CASHLRDRGNTIYF
TGTGCCAGCCACTTGCGGGACAGGGGAAACACCATATATTTT
>TRBD1|TRBJ1-5|few|TRBV6-2/TRBV6-3
CASSYSGTGIRGNQPQHF
TGTGCCAGCAGTTACTCGGGGACAGGGATCCGAGGCAATCAGCCCCAGCATTTT
>TRBD2|TRBJ2-1|.|TRBV4-3
CASSQDFTSGYYNEQFF
TGCGCCAGCAGCCAAGACTTCACTAGCGGGTATTACAATGAGCAGTTCTTC
>.|TRBJ1-4|.|TRBV28
CASTGGDRATNEKLFF
TGTGCCAGCACTGGGGGCGATAGGGCAACTAATGAAAAACTGTTTTTT
>.|TRBJ2-4|.|TRBV7-9
CASSPPEEIQYF
TGTGCCAGCAGCCCCCCGGAGGAAATTCAGTACTTC
>.|TRBJ2-1|.|TRBV19
CASSINRANEQFF
TGTGCCAGTAGTATTAACAGGGCGAATGAGCAGTTCTTC
>.|TRBJ2-3|.|TRBV28
CASSLSDVTDTQYF
TGTGCCAGCAGTTTATCGGACGTCACAGATACGCAGTATTTT
>.|TRBJ2-5|.|TRBV19
CASNQGGAGEETQYF
TGTGCCAGTAACCAGGGGGGAGCGGGAGAAGAGACCCAGTACTTC
>TRBD1|TRBJ1-1|.|TRBV5-6
CASSSNRGRRTEAFF
TGTGCCAGCAGCTCAAACAGGGGGCGTCGGACTGAAGCTTTCTTT
>.|TRBJ1-3|.|TRBV9
CASSATGNTIYF
TGTGCCAGCAGCGCTACAGGAAACACCATATATTTT
>TRBD1|TRBJ1-3|few|TRBV4-1
CASSPGSGRTGGYTIYF
TGCGCCAGCAGCCCAGGTTCAGGCCGGACAGGGGGGTACACCATATATTTT
>TRBD2|TRBJ2-5|.|TRBV7-2
CASSLNGGRQETQYF
TGTGCCAGCAGCTTAAATGGCGGGAGGCAAGAGACCCAGTACTTC
>.|TRBJ1-1|once|TRBV29-1
CSVDRRERTEAFF
TGCAGCGTTGATAGGAGGGAGCGCACTGAAGCTTTCTTT
>.|TRBJ2-5|.|TRBV12-3/TRBV12-4
CASSLFGGTQYF
TGTGCCAGCAGTTTGTTTGGTGGGACCCAGTACTTC
>.|TRBJ1-5|few|TRBV29-1
CSAGGAGQPQHF
TGCAGCGCTGGGGGGGCAGGTCAGCCCCAGCATTTT
>TRBD1|TRBJ1-1|.|TRBV7-2
CASSLGQGVLNTEAFF
TGTGCCAGCAGCTTAGGACAGGGGGTCTTGAACACTGAAGCTTTCTTT
>.|TRBJ2-1|.|TRBV5-1
CASSPVASSYNEQFF
TGCGCCAGCAGCCCAGTGGCGAGCTCCTACAATGAGCAGTTCTTC
>TRBD1|TRBJ1-2|.|TRBV6-6
CASSKQGSDYGYTF
TGTGCCAGCAGTAAACAGGGGAGCGACTATGGCTACACCTTC
>TRBD2|TRBJ2-5|.|TRBV4-2
CASSQDPGLAYQETQYF
TGTGCCAGCAGCCAAGATCCGGGACTAGCCTACCAAGAGACCCAGTACTTC
>TRBD2|TRBJ2-7|.|TRBV19
CASSITAGGLYEQYF
TGTGCCAGTAGTATAACCGCGGGAGGGCTCTACGAGCAGTACTTC
>TRBD2|TRBJ2-5|.|TRBV6-2/TRBV6-3
CASSPSGTIQETQYF
TGTGCCAGCAGTCCCTCCGGGACTATCCAAGAGACCCAGTACTTC
>.|TRBJ2-2|.|TRBV24-1
CATSGAAGELFF
TGTGCCACCAGTGGGGCAGCCGGGGAGCTGTTTTTT
>.|TRBJ1-4|.|TRBV27
CASSFRINEKLFF
TGTGCCAGCAGTTTTCGGATTAATGAAAAACTGTTTTTT
>TRBD1|TRBJ1-1|.|TRBV28
CASSIYSGTGGKGGYWGTEAFF
TGTGCCAGCAGTATCTACTCCGGGACAGGGGGCAAAGGGGGCTATTGGGGCACTGAAGCTTTCTTT
>.|TRBJ2-3|.|TRBV27
CASSLSVPTDTQYF
TGTGCCAGCAGTTTATCGGTACCCACAGATACGCAGTATTTT
>TRBD2|TRBJ2-7|once|TRBV5-1
CASSPPSGRDHEQYF
TGCGCCAGCAGCCCACCTAGCGGGAGAGACCACGAGCAGTACTTC
>.|TRBJ1-2|.|TRBV5-1
CASSSDSPRDGYTF
TGCGCCAGCAGCTCGGACAGCCCGAGGGATGGCTACACCTTC
>TRBD2|TRBJ2-5|.|TRBV10-3
CAISSGTSGTLRETQYF
TGTGCCATCAGTTCCGGGACTAGCGGAACCCTGAGGGAGACCCAGTACTTC
>.|TRBJ1-6|.|TRBV10-3
CAISESYGGRNSPLHF
TGTGCCATCAGTGAGTCGTACGGGGGTCGTAATTCACCCCTCCACTTT
>.|TRBJ1-2|.|TRBV12-3/TRBV12-4
CASSFIANYGYTF
TGTGCCAGCAGTTTCATTGCTAACTATGGCTACACCTTC
>TRBD2|TRBJ2-7|.|TRBV10-3
CAISEPGTSGIHEQYF
TGTGCCATCAGTGAGCCCGGGACTAGCGGGATCCACGAGCAGTACTTC
>.|TRBJ1-3|.|TRBV3-1/TRBV3-2
CASSQSTGFGNTIYF
TGTGCCAGCAGCCAATCTACAGGGTTTGGAAACACCATATATTTT
>.|TRBJ2-1|.|TRBV9
CASSSYGTPSSYNEQFF
TGTGCCAGCAGCTCCTACGGGACTCCGAGCTCCTACAATGAGCAGTTCTTC
>.|TRBJ1-3|.|TRBV3-1/TRBV3-2
CASSQDGLSGNTIYF
TGTGCCAGCAGCCAAGATGGCCTCTCTGGAAACACCATATATTTT
>TRBD2|TRBJ2-3|.|TRBV7-2
CASSLGSGGDTQYF
TGTGCCAGCAGCTTAGGTAGCGGGGGAGATACGCAGTATTTT
>.|TRBJ2-2|few|TRBV5-1
CASSLVSGTGGTGELFF
TGCGCCAGCAGCTTGGTGTCTGGGACCGGGGGTACCGGGGAGCTGTTTTTT
>.|TRBJ2-2|.|TRBV5-4
CASSLGQVLNTGELFF
TGTGCCAGCAGCTTGGGACAGGTACTCAACACCGGGGAGCTGTTTTTT
>TRBD1|TRBJ2-5|.|TRBV5-1
CASRSTGTGVQETQYF
TGCGCCAGCAGGAGTACCGGGACAGGGGTGCAAGAGACCCAGTACTTC
>.|TRBJ1-5|.|TRBV29-1
CSVTPVAQPQHF
TGCAGCGTGACCCCAGTTGCTCAGCCCCAGCATTTT
>.|TRBJ1-1|.|TRBV27
CASSFLDPGTEAFF
TGTGCCAGCAGTTTTCTGGACCCGGGAACTGAAGCTTTCTTT
>TRBD1|TRBJ1-1|.|TRBV18
CASSPSSSGGTEAFF
TGTGCCAGCTCACCGTCCTCGTCAGGGGGTACTGAAGCTTTCTTT
>TRBD2|TRBJ2-1|.|TRBV11-3
CASSPKRESGIPEQFF
TGTGCCAGCAGCCCCAAGCGGGAGTCTGGCATCCCTGAGCAGTTCTTC
>.|TRBJ1-1|.|TRBV11-2
CASTPGVRNTEAFF
TGTGCCAGCACCCCAGGGGTCCGGAACACTGAAGCTTTCTTT
>.|TRBJ1-5|.|TRBV10-3
CATGDMVNNQPQHF
TGTGCCACGGGGGATATGGTCAATAATCAGCCCCAGCATTTT
>TRBD1|TRBJ2-3|.|TRBV27
CASTPEGQITDTQYF
TGTGCCAGCACCCCAGAGGGACAGATCACAGATACGCAGTATTTT
>TRBD2|TRBJ2-7|.|TRBV27
CASSSTGGDEQYF
TGTGCCAGCAGCTCGACGGGAGGGGACGAGCAGTACTTC
>TRBD2|TRBJ2-7|.|TRBV9
CASSVGLAGWEQYF
TGTGCCAGCAGCGTAGGGCTAGCGGGTTGGGAGCAGTACTTC
>TRBD1|TRBJ2-7|.|TRBV29-1
CSVVGQGRYEQYF
TGCAGCGTTGTAGGACAGGGTCGCTACGAGCAGTACTTC
>TRBD2|TRBJ2-3|.|TRBV2
CASSLTSGSTDTQYF
TGTGCCAGCAGTTTAACTAGCGGGAGCACAGATACGCAGTATTTT